The T cell receptor (beta chain) described here comes from a study of human T cells and chemical hapten exposure. Overall study context: Among samples, TCR yields varied mainly because of small differences in pooled library volume.

Trimming left V 6 bases short and J 7 bases short, with 18 bases between. The CDR3 totals 14 residues. Germline-derived CDR1 and CDR2 are DFQATT and SNEGSKA (reference sequence). Single cDNA molecules in the library carried unique molecular identifiers attached during preparation. In the authors' methods: Counts of TCRs in each sample centred on a median of about 96,000 and extended from approximately 21,000 to 630,000. TCRdb reanalysed the RACE reads using MiXCR and keeps one entry per CDR3 protein. It is TCRdb's table, rather than the study itself, that gives the V and J calls and clone size. The sample holds hundreds of thousands of distinct CDR3 sequences, about 6% seen once. Noted time point: patch test 2, 6 weeks after DPC sensitization. Treatment: therapeutic diphenylcyclopropenone sensitization with weekly scalp DPC. Every donor had alopecia and was 18 to 70 years old; all were suitable for DPC.

This clonotype was seen a handful of times. Source: whole blood, taken in connection with sensitization to the hapten diphenylcyclopropenone (DPC). This chain uses TRBV20-1 with TRBJ1-4, with D perhaps TRBD1 (6 bases). This receptor was identified in a woman between 18 and 29 years old with alopecia areata. Some clones in this sample may be carry-over from other donors' samples. The CDR3 DNA reads TGCAGTGCCCGGCCCTTGGACAGTAGTGAAAAACTGTTTTTT. Its protein product is CSARPLDSSEKLFF.